The 2 T cell receptor beta chains below come from one sample, sequenced in a study of vaccination effects on CD4 cells after COVID-19. The culture ran for roughly ten days before CD4+ T cells were isolated. The vaccine given was either BNT162b2 or mRNA-1273, in two doses. Sequencing was performed with immunoSEQ multiplex PCR; in TCRdb, only in-frame clones are kept and a portion is missing. The sample contains 70,000 or so clones, approximately 73% of which appear only once. The antigens of these receptors remain unknown. The input for sequencing was CD4+ T cells from PBMCs cultured without peptide, taken after COVID-19 vaccination. These receptors were obtained from a human donor who received a COVID-19 vaccine.

The CDR3 region has the DNA TGTGCCAGCAGCAAAGCGTGGTTCGGAGCGAAACACGAGCAGTACGTC. Amino acids: CASSKAWFGAKHEQYV. V gene TRBV21-1 combines with J gene TRBJ2-7; the table's D call of TRBD2 was not tested on the DNA. TRBV21-1 corresponds to a pseudogene. The CDR3 spans 16 residues.

This clone showed up just a few times. The chain joins TRBV5-1 to TRBJ2-7, with D perhaps matching TRBD1 or TRBD2 (5 bases each). In germline, CDR1 is SGHRS, CDR2 YFSETQ. This CDR3 has 13 amino acids. V was pared by 0 bases and J by 12 bases, with 16 bases between. The CDR3 coding sequence is TGCGCCAGCAGCTTGGATCCGGCAGGGAGTCTGTACGTC. It codes for CASSLDPAGSLYV.